This is a list of T cell receptor beta chains from one sample in a study of glioma-infiltrating T cells after dendritic cell vaccination. Measured with immunoSEQ multiplex PCR; TCRdb has only the in-frame clones, and not every one. The repertoire has approximately 50,000 clones, about 83% of them found once; the top ten carry approximately 9.6%. This material consisted of blood, taken after dendritic cell vaccination. All receptors come from a human donor with glioblastoma. Each CDR3 is given with its conserved first and last residue. D genes are given only for firm matches.

d_gene	j_gene	v_gene	CDR3aa	CDR3nt
TRBD1	TRBJ1-3	TRBV5-8	CASSSLPPQGSGNTIYF	TGTGCCAGCAGCTCCCTCCCACCACAGGGGTCTGGAAACACCATATATTTT
TRBD1	TRBJ2-7	TRBV10-3	CAISAPPGQTYEQYF	TGTGCCATCAGTGCCCCCCCGGGACAGACCTACGAGCAGTACTTC
TRBD1	TRBJ2-7	TRBV19	CASSIAPGQDYEQYF	TGTGCCAGTAGTATAGCTCCGGGACAGGACTACGAGCAGTACTTC
TRBD1	TRBJ2-7	TRBV11-2	CASSWAQGQSYEQYF	TGTGCCAGCAGCTGGGCGCAGGGACAGTCCTACGAGCAGTACTTC
.	TRBJ2-7	TRBV27	CASARGYEQYF	TGTGCCAGCGCCAGGGGTTACGAGCAGTACTTC
.	TRBJ1-1	TRBV28	CASRRFGDMNTEAFF	TGTGCCAGCCGGAGATTCGGGGATATGAACACTGAAGCTTTCTTT
.	TRBJ2-7	TRBV19	CASSIPGVHYEQYF	TGTGCCAGTAGTATTCCAGGGGTTCACTACGAGCAGTACTTC
.	TRBJ1-3	TRBV7-9	CASSTGTSGNTIYF	TGTGCCAGCAGCACCGGGACATCTGGAAACACCATATATTTT
TRBD2	TRBJ2-2	TRBV4-2	CASSRVKNNRASGGFDTGELFF	TGTGCCAGCAGCCGAGTTAAAAATAACCGGGCTAGCGGGGGGTTTGACACCGGGGAGCTGTTTTTT
.	TRBJ2-3	TRBV30	CAYRQNTDTQYF	TGTGCCTACCGACAGAACACAGATACGCAGTATTTT
TRBD1	TRBJ1-2	TRBV27	CASSITPGQGFYGYTF	TGTGCCAGCAGTATAACTCCGGGACAGGGGTTCTATGGCTACACCTTC
TRBD2	TRBJ2-7	TRBV9	CASSVGPSGGAYEQYF	TGTGCCAGCAGCGTAGGTCCTAGCGGGGGGGCTTACGAGCAGTACTTC
.	TRBJ2-3	TRBV7-9	CASSLVIDTQYF	TGTGCCAGCAGCTTAGTAATAGATACGCAGTATTTT